Sequencing of this TCR beta chain was carried out in a study of shared clonotypes between healthy human individuals. Looking at the study overall: For every donor, three CD4 naive, three CD4 memory, two CD8 naive and one CD8 memory plates were used. Study-wide findings and caveats: It was expected that sequencing depth would affect clonotype sharing among donors. Non-shared clonotypes had lower generation probabilities than those shared by all four donors.

Assay used: immunoSEQ multiplex PCR; TCRdb lists only in-frame clones, some missing. The sample holds millions of clones; about 92% are singletons and the top ten take about 0.41%. A word on this clone: Its target is unknown.

The sequence was collected from a man aged 18 to 29 in good health. Some clones in this sample may be carry-over from other donors' samples. Sequencing input: naive CD4+ T cells from PBMCs. Documented subset: CD45RA+ positively selected.

The CDR3 nucleotides read TGTGCCAGTAGTATTGGGGTATCCGGGACAGGGCAGCGCAATGAGCAGTTCTTC. Its translation: CASSIGVSGTGQRNEQFF. The rearrangement links TRBV19 to TRBJ2-1; TRBD1 aligns across 9 bases. Per germline, CDR1 LNHDA and CDR2 SQIVND (reference sequence). V lost 3 bases, J lost 6 bases, and 15 bases stayed unmatched. The CDR3 is 18 residues long.